A single sample is the source of the 21 T cell receptor beta chains below, sequenced in a study of identical twins. Each CDR3 protein gets one entry after TCRdb re-called the 5' RACE reads with MiXCR. The profile shows 240,000 or so distinct CDR3 sequences, approximately 11% of them singletons. These sequences were also reported in another study, on yellow fever vaccine responses in identical twins.

What was sequenced was memory (CD45RO+) T cells sorted from blood. These receptor sequences come from a woman aged 18-29 years in good health.

The V call is TRBV29-1, the J call TRBJ2-5, with 9 nucleotides matching TRBD1. CDR3 size: 17 residues. Losses at the gene ends were 3 bases for V and 6 bases for J; bases not matched to a gene: 17. Germline V gives CDR1 SQVTM, CDR2 ANQGSEA. The CDR3: CSVDSLGDRATPKTQYF. The CDR3 DNA reads as TGCAGCGTTGATTCCCTCGGGGACAGGGCCACCCCCAAGACCCAGTACTTC. The variable domain in full, completed from reference TRBV29-1 and TRBJ2-5, reads SAVISQKPSRDICQRGTSLTIQCQVDSQVTMMFWYRQQPGQSLTLIATANQGSEATYESGFVIDKFPISRPNLTFSTLTVSNMSPEDSSIYLCSVDSLGDRATPKTQYFGPGTRLLVL.

The V and J genes are TRBV4-1 and TRBJ2-1; TRBD1 matches 7 bases. Per the germline V gene, CDR1 is MGHRA and CDR2 is YSYEKL. Unmatched junction bases numbered 11, after V lost 3 bases and J lost 9 bases. The CDR3 is 15 residues long. The CDR3: CASSHPDREIFEQFF. The CDR3 DNA follows: TGCGCCAGCAGCCATCCAGACAGGGAGATTTTTGAGCAGTTCTTC.

The table lists this clonotype with a few counts. The genes are TRBV7-3 and TRBJ2-5; 7 bases fit TRBD2. Germline loops: CDR1 SGHTA, CDR2 FQGTGA. The CDR3 is 15 residues long. The trim removed 5 bases at V and 1 base at J, leaving 7 bases unmatched. In DNA form, the CDR3 reads TGTGCCAGCAGCGCGACTAGCAGCAGCCAAGAGACCCAGTACTTC. It codes for CASSATSSSQETQYF.

The chain has TRBV12-3 or TRBV12-4 and TRBJ2-5, with D unclear. V was shortened by 5 bases and J by 7 bases, with 17 bases between the two germline ends. This CDR3 contains 14 residues. CDR3 nucleotides: TGTGCCAGCAGTCCCCAAGATGCCCTTGGGACCCAGTACTTC. Amino acid sequence: CASSPQDALGTQYF.

This clonotype showed up many times. The chain joins TRBV12-3 or TRBV12-4 to TRBJ2-2, with 7 bases lining up with TRBD2. With 7 bases clipped from V and 7 bases from J, the junction kept 9 bases outside the gene matches. The CDR3 totals 14 residues. The CDR3 DNA sequence: TGTGCCAGCACAATGCGGGGGTGGAACGGGGAGCTGTTTTTT. It codes for CASTMRGWNGELFF.

This clonotype turned up a few times. The chain couples TRBV20-1 to TRBJ1-1; no reliable D call. Germline lookup yields CDR1 DFQATT and CDR2 SNEGSKA (reference sequence). V lost 7 bases and J lost 1, with 16 bases in between. This CDR3 region has 14 residues. In DNA form, the CDR3 reads TGCAGTGGACCGATGGCGAGGAGGAACACTGAAGCTTTCTTT. Translation: CSGPMARRNTEAFF.

This clonotype was seen repeatedly, ten times or more. The chain's CDR3 is CASRGGSAEQFF. In DNA, the CDR3 is TGTGCCAGCAGGGGAGGGTCGGCTGAGCAGTTCTTC. The V and J genes are TRBV27 and TRBJ2-1; 7 positions match TRBD2. V shed 6 bases, J shed 9 bases, and the junction held 5 bases outside the gene matches. Germline assignment: CDR1 MNHEY and CDR2 SMNVEV (reference sequence). The CDR3 totals 12 residues.

This chain uses TRBV19 with TRBJ2-2, with D possibly matching TRBD2 (6 bases). CDR1 is LNHDA and CDR2 is SQIVND in the germline V gene (reference sequence). V was clipped by 6 bases and J by 2 bases, with 7 bases between them. The CDR3 contains 13 residues. The DNA for the CDR3 is TGTGCCAGTAGGCGGGATAACACCGGGGAGCTGTTTTTT. Translation: CASRRDNTGELFF. Complete variable domain (other parts from reference TRBV19 and TRBJ2-2): DGGITQSPKYLFRKEGQNVTLSCEQNLNHDAMYWYRQDPGQGLRLIYYSQIVNDFQKGDIAEGYSVSREKKESFPLTVTSAQKNPTAFYLCASRRDNTGELFFGEGSRLTVL.

This clonotype turned up a few times. This chain links TRBV7-2 with TRBJ2-5; 9 nucleotides align to TRBD1. The trim removed 3 bases at V and 5 bases at J, leaving 4 bases unmatched. Germline V gene lookup returns CDR1 SGHTA and CDR2 FQGNSA. The CDR3 has 14 amino acids. The CDR3: CASSFDRGGETQYF. DNA of the CDR3: TGTGCCAGCAGCTTCGACAGGGGGGGGGAGACCCAGTACTTC.

This clonotype occurred many times. V gene TRBV11-2 combines with J gene TRBJ2-3; the D is unclear. The germline V and J ends were trimmed by 5 bases and 0 bases, with 12 bases remaining between them. The CDR3 length is 15 residues. The germline CDR1 and CDR2 sequences are SGHAT and FQNNGV. Here the CDR3 DNA reads TGTGCCAGCAGCACTCAGCCCCAAAGCACAGATACGCAGTATTTT. Translating gives CASSTQPQSTDTQYF. Full variable domain (remainder filled in from reference TRBV11-2 and TRBJ2-3): EAGVAQSPRYKIIEKRQSVAFWCNPISGHATLYWYQQILGQGPKLLIQFQNNGVVDDSQLPKDRFSAERLKGVDSTLKIQPAKLEDSAVYLCASSTQPQSTDTQYFGPGTRLTVL.

The rearrangement uses TRBV29-1 and TRBJ2-7, with TRBD2 matching 8 bases. Germline assignment: CDR1 SQVTM and CDR2 ANQGSEA. Unmatched junction bases numbered 13, after V lost 6 bases and J lost 3 bases. CDR3 length equals 15 residues. The CDR3 DNA reads as TGCAGCGTCTCACCCGGGACTAGTAAATACTACGAGCAGTACTTC. Translation: CSVSPGTSKYYEQYF.

The rearrangement uses TRBV27 and TRBJ1-1, with unresolved D. Deletions cut 3 bases from V and 5 bases from J, with 16 bases between. CDR3 length: 15 amino acids. Germline V gene sequence: CDR1 MNHEY, CDR2 SMNVEV (reference sequence). The CDR3: CASSFSTDLGTEAFF. Here the CDR3 DNA reads TGTGCCAGCAGTTTTTCTACGGATTTGGGAACTGAAGCTTTCTTT.

This clonotype was detected ten times or more. V and J are TRBV20-1 and TRBJ2-5; tentative D call: TRBD2 (5 bases). This CDR3 region has 12 residues. V lost 6 bases to trimming and J lost 1 base, with 9 bases between them. CDR1 and CDR2 (germline): DFQATT, SNEGSKA (reference sequence). CDR3: CSAAEGQETQYF. The CDR3 DNA reads TGCAGTGCCGCAGAGGGCCAAGAGACCCAGTACTTC.

This clonotype was seen repeatedly, ten times or more. The V gene is TRBV4-3, the J gene TRBJ2-7, with 9 bases lining up with TRBD2. The CDR3 is 13 amino acids. Germline V CDR1 and CDR2: LGHNA, YSLEER. Trimming removed 4 bases from V and 10 bases from J; junction bases left unmatched: 8. This chain's CDR3 is CASSPFAGGPQYF. Written as DNA, the CDR3 is TGCGCCAGCAGCCCCTTTGCGGGAGGGCCCCAGTACTTC.

This clonotype occurred a few times. The chain has TRBV24-1 and TRBJ1-2, with D hard to call. From germline, CDR1 is KGHDR and CDR2 SFDVKD. The length of the CDR3 is 15 residues. V dropped 3 bases and J dropped 6 bases, with 16 bases sitting between them. CDR3 coding DNA: TGTGCCACCAGTGATCCGACCTTGGGATGGGATGGCTACACCTTC. Translating gives CATSDPTLGWDGYTF.

This clonotype was observed at least ten times. The chain employs TRBV29-1 and TRBJ2-4, with D uncertain. Looked up from germline, CDR1 is SQVTM and CDR2 is ANQGSEA. The ends were cut back, 2 bases at V and 1 base at J, with 12 bases in the middle. The CDR3 sequence is 15 residues long. The CDR3 nucleotides read TGCAGCGTTGAAAGTTCTAAAGAGGCCAAAAACATTCAGTACTTC. This codes for CSVESSKEAKNIQYF.

V is TRBV5-1 and J is TRBJ2-7; 8 nucleotides align to TRBD2. CDR1 and CDR2 from the germline V gene are SGHRS and YFSETQ. The ends lost 1 base at V and 4 bases at J; junction bases unmatched: 4. The CDR3 is 14 amino acids. DNA of the CDR3: TGCGCCAGCAGCTTGTCGGGGGGGCCGTACGAGCAGTACTTC. Its translation is CASSLSGGPYEQYF.

This clonotype was detected only a few times. V gene TRBV11-3 combines with J gene TRBJ2-2; 13 nucleotides line up with TRBD2. This CDR3 has 17 residues. In germline, CDR1 is SGHNT, CDR2 YENEEA. V shed 5 bases, J shed 7 bases, and the junction held 10 bases outside the gene matches. The CDR3 nucleotides are TGTGCCAGCAGCGAAAGGACTAGCGGGAGAATTATCGGGGAGCTGTTTTTT. Translated, it gives CASSERTSGRIIGELFF.

The chain combines TRBV20-1 with TRBJ2-1, with D maybe TRBD1 (6 bases). Germline V gene lookup returns CDR1 DFQATT and CDR2 SNEGSKA (reference sequence). Trimming removed 5 bases at V and 4 bases at J, with 18 bases between. The CDR3 length is 15 residues. The CDR3 loop is CSALATGSVYNEQFF. In nucleotides, the CDR3 is TGCAGTGCTTTAGCTACAGGGTCAGTTTACAATGAGCAGTTCTTC.

The DNA of the CDR3 is TGTGCCAGCAGTGAGGCCCCCCCCGACAGGGTCCCCTACAATGAGCAGTTCTTC. The encoded protein is CASSEAPPDRVPYNEQFF. The V and J genes are TRBV25-1 and TRBJ2-1, with TRBD1 identical over 7 bases. CDR3 size: 18 residues. V lost 3 bases and J lost 2; bases outside the gene matches: 13. Germline V gives CDR1 MGHDK, CDR2 SYGVNS.

This clonotype was recorded at least ten times. J is TRBJ1-1 and V is TRBV20-1; a weak D match, TRBD1 (6 bases). The germline V gene has CDR1 DFQATT and CDR2 SNEGSKA (reference sequence). CDR3 length: 13 amino acids. Trimming took off 1 base at V and 9 bases at J, with 15 bases between the two ends. The CDR3 DNA reads TGCAGTGCTAGAGGAGGGACATCCGAGAAAGCTTTCTTT. Its translation: CSARGGTSEKAFF.